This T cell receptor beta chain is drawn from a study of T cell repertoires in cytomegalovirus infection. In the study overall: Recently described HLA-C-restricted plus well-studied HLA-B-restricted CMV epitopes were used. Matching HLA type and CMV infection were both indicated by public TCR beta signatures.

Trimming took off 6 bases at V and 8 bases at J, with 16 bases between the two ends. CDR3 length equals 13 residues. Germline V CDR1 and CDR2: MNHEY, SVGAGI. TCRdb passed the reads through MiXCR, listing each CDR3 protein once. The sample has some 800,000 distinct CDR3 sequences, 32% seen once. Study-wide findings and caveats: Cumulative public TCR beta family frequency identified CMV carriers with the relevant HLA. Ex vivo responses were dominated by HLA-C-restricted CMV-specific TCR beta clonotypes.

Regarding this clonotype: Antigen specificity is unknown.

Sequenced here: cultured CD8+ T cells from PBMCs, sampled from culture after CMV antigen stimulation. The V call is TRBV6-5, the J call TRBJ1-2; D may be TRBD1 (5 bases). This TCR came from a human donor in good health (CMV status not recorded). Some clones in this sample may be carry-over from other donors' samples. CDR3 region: CASSRERGNGYTF. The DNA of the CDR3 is TGTGCCAGCAGCAGAGAGAGGGGCAACGGCTACACCTTC.